A selection of T cell receptor beta chains follows, all from one sample in a study of blood T cell repertoires in COVID-19. Profiling relied on immunoSEQ multiplex PCR, and the TCRdb table lists in-frame clones only, not all of them. The sample carries 180,000 or so clones, 65% to 85% recorded once. The sample comprised PBMCs or T cells enriched from blood (not recorded which). The receptors shown here come from a man aged 40-49 years who had recovered from COVID-19. The CDR3 runs from the conserved cysteine through the conserved F or W. The D gene is left open where the match is weak. Some rows mark clone size as missing; the rest say once, few, many or name a class of expanded clone.

>TRBD1|-|TRBJ1-1|TRBV11-3|12
TGTGCCAGCAGTACAGGGGCTCACGAAGCTTTCTTT
CASSTGAHEAFF
>TRBD1|few|TRBJ1-2|TRBV19|13
TGTGCCAGTAGTGGACAGGGCTTGGATGGCTACACCTTC
CASSGQGLDGYTF
>TRBD2|-|TRBJ2-5|TRBV7-9|18
TGTTCCAGCAGCTTCCCGGGACTAGCGGGGGGGCCATCAGAGACCCAGTACTTC
CSSSFPGLAGGPSETQYF
>-|few|TRBJ2-7|TRBV19|13
TGTGCCAGTAGTGATTCACAGGGTATCGAGCAGTACTTC
CASSDSQGIEQYF
>-|-|TRBJ1-5|TRBV19|15
TGTGCCAGTAGTATTGGTTGGCAGGGCGGTCAGCCCCAGCATTTT
CASSIGWQGGQPQHF
>TRBD1|-|TRBJ1-3|TRBV3-1/TRBV3-2|19
TGTGCCAGCAGCCAAGCCGACAGGGGGTGGGTTGTCTCTGGAAACACCATATATTTT
CASSQADRGWVVSGNTIYF
>-|once|TRBJ1-1|TRBV6-6|14
TGTGCCAGCAGTCAACAGGGTACGAGCACTGAAGCTTTCTTT
CASSQQGTSTEAFF
>-|-|TRBJ1-2|TRBV30|13
TGTGCCTGGAGTGTACTAACGGGGGGGCCCTACACCTTC
CAWSVLTGGPYTF
>-|-|TRBJ1-1|TRBV7-8|14
TGTGCCAGCAGCCAAGGGACATATGGGACTGAAGCTTTCTTT
CASSQGTYGTEAFF
>-|-|TRBJ1-1|TRBV28|14
TGTGCCAGCAGTTTAGGTGCCAGAGAGGGAGAAGCTTTCTTT
CASSLGAREGEAFF